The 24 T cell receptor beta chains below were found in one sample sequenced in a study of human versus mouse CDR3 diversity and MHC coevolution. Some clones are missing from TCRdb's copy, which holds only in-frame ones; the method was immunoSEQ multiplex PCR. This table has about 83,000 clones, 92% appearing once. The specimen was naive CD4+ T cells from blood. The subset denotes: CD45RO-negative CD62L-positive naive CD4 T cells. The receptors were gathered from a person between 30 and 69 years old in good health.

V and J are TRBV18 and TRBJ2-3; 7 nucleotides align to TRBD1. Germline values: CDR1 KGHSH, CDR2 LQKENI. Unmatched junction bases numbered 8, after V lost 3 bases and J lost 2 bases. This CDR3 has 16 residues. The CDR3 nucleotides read TGTGCCAGCTCACCTCCCAGACAGGGCCCCACAGATACGCAGTATTTT. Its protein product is CASSPPRQGPTDTQYF. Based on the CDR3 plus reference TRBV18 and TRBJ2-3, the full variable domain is NAGVMQNPRHLVRRRGQEARLRCSPMKGHSHVYWYRQLPEEGLKFMVYLQKENIIDESGMPKERFSAEFPKEGPSILRIQQVVRGDSAAYFCASSPPRQGPTDTQYFGPGTRLTVL.

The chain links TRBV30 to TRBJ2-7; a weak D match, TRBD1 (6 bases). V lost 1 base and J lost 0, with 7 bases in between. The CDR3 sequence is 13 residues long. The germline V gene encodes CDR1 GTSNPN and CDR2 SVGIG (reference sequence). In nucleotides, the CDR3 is TGTGCCTGGAGTGCGACAGGCTCCTACGAGCAGTACTTC. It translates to CAWSATGSYEQYF. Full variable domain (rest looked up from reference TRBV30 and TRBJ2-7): SQTIHQWPATLVQPVGSPLSLECTVEGTSNPNLYWYRQAAGRGLQLLFYSVGIGQISSEVPQNLSASRPQDRQFILSSKKLLLSDSGFYLCAWSATGSYEQYFGPGTRLTVT.

DNA of the CDR3: TGCAGCGCCTACAGGGATGAGCAGTTCTTC. This translates into CSAYRDEQFF. This chain links TRBV29-1 with TRBJ2-1, with a weak D call TRBD1 (6 bases). The CDR3 consists of 10 residues. Germline V gives CDR1 SQVTM, CDR2 ANQGSEA. V lost 7 bases to trimming and J lost 8 bases, with 9 bases between them.

CDR3 amino acids: CASSEQDRSNQPQHF. For the CDR3, the DNA is TGTGCCAGCAGTGAGCAGGACAGGAGCAATCAGCCCCAGCATTTT. The V and J genes are TRBV28 and TRBJ1-5; 7 positions match TRBD1. Germline CDR1 reads MDHEN; CDR2 reads SYDVKM. The CDR3 is 15 residues long. V dropped 5 bases and J dropped 1; count of bases not matched to a gene: 5.

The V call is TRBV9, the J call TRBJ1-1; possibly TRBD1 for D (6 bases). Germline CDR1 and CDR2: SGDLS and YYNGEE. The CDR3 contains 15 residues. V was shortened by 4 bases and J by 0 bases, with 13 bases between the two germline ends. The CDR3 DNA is TGTGCCAGCAGCCCCCCCGGGACACTGAACACTGAAGCTTTCTTT. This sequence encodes CASSPPGTLNTEAFF.

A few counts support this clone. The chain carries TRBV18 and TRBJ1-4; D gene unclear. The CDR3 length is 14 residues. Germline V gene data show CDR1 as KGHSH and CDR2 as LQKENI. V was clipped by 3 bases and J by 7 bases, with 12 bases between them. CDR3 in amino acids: CASSPPIFGEKLFF. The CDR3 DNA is TGTGCCAGCTCACCGCCCATCTTCGGTGAAAAACTGTTTTTT.

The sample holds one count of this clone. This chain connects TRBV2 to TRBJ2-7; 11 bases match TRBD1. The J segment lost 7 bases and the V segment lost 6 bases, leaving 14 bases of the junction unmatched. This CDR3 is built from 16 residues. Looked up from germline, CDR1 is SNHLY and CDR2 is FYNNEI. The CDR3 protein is CASRRTGGWVAGEQYF. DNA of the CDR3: TGTGCCAGCAGGAGGACAGGGGGCTGGGTTGCGGGGGAGCAGTACTTC.

CDR3 coding DNA: TGTGCCAGCAGTGTACTAGCGGGGGGGCCCCACACCGGGGAGCTGTTTTTT. It codes for CASSVLAGGPHTGELFF. The chain carries TRBV28 and TRBJ2-2; 13 positions match TRBD2. This CDR3 comprises 17 residues. CDR1 and CDR2 from the germline V gene are MDHEN and SYDVKM. V lost 5 bases, J lost 3 bases, and 6 bases stayed unmatched.

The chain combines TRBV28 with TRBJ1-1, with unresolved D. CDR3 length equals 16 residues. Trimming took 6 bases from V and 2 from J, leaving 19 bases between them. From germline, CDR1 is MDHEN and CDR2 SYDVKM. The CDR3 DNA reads TGTGCCAGCAGCCCCCCTTTTCAGGCGGGTAACACTGAAGCTTTCTTT. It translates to CASSPPFQAGNTEAFF.

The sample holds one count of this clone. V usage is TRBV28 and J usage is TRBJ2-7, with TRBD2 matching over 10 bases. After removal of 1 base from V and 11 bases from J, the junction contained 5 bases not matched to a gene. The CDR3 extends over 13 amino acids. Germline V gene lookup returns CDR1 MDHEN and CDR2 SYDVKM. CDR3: CASSLSAGGLKYF. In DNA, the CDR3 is TGTGCCAGCAGTTTATCAGCGGGAGGGCTTAAGTACTTC.

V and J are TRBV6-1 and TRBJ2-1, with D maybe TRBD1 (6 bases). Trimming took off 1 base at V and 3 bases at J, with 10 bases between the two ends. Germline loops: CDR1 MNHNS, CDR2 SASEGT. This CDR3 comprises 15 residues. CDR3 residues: CASSEEGTYYNEQFF. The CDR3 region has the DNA TGTGCCAGCAGTGAAGAGGGGACATACTACAATGAGCAGTTCTTC.

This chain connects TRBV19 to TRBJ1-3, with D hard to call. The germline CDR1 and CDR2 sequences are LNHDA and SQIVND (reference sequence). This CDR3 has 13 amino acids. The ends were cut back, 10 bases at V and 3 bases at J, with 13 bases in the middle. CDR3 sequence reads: CATSRGRGNTIYF. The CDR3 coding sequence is TGTGCCACCTCACGGGGTCGTGGAAACACCATATATTTT.

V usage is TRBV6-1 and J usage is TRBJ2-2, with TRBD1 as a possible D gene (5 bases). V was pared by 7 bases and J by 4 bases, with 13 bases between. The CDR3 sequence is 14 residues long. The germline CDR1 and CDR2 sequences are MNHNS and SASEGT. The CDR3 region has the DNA TGTGCCAGCACTTTCAGGGCCCCCACCGGGGAGCTGTTTTTT. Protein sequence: CASTFRAPTGELFF.

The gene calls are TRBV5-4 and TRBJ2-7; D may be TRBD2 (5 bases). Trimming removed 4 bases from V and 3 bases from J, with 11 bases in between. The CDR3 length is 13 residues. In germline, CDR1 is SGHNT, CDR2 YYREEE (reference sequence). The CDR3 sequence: CASSRVGNYEQYF. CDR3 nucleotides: TGTGCCAGCAGCCGGGTCGGGAACTACGAGCAGTACTTC.

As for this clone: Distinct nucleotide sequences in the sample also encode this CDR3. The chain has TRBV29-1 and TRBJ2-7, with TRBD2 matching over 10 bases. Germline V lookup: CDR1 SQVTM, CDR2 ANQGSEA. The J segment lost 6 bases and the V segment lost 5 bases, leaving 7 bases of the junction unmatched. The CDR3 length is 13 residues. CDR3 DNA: TGCAGCGTTAAGGGCCTAGCGGGAGCCGAGCAGTACTTC. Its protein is CSVKGLAGAEQYF.

The CDR3 here is CASRTGTNNSPLHF. The CDR3 DNA follows: TGTGCCAGCAGGACAGGGACAAACAATTCACCCCTCCACTTT. The V and J genes are TRBV28 and TRBJ1-6; 7 bases are shared with TRBD1. V shed 6 bases, J shed 7 bases, and the junction held 6 bases outside the gene matches. Germline assignment: CDR1 MDHEN and CDR2 SYDVKM. This CDR3 spans 14 amino acids.

CDR3 DNA: TGTGCCAGCAGGCCACAGGGTTTAAGCAATCAGCCCCAGCATTTT. Protein: CASRPQGLSNQPQHF. The chain has TRBV27 and TRBJ1-5; the D gene is possibly TRBD1 (6 bases). CDR1 and CDR2 (germline): MNHEY, SMNVEV (reference sequence). The CDR3 is made up of 15 amino acids. Deletions cut 6 bases from V and 1 base from J, with 13 bases between.

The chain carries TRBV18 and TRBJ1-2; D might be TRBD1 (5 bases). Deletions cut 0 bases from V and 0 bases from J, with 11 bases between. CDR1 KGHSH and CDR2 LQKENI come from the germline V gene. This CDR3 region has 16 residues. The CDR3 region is CASSPPGTGANYGYTF. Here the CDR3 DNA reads TGTGCCAGCTCACCACCGGGAACAGGCGCTAACTATGGCTACACCTTC.

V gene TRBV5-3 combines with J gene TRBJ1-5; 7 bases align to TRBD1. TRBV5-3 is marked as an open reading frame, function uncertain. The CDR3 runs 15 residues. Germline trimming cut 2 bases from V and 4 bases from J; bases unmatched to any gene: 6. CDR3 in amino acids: CARSLWGQRNQPQHF. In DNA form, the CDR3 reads TGTGCCAGAAGCTTATGGGGACAGCGAAATCAGCCCCAGCATTTT.

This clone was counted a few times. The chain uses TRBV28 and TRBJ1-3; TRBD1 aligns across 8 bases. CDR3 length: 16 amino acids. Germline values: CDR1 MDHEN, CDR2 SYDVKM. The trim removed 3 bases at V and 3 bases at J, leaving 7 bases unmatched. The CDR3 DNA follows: TGTGCCAGCAGTTTGGCGGACAGGGTTAGTGGAAACACCATATATTTT. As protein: CASSLADRVSGNTIYF. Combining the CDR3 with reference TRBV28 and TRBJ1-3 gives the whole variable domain DVKVTQSSRYLVKRTGEKVFLECVQDMDHENMFWYRQDPGLGLRLIYFSYDVKMKEKGDIPEGYSVSREKKERFSLILESASTNQTSMYLCASSLADRVSGNTIYFGEGSWLTVV.

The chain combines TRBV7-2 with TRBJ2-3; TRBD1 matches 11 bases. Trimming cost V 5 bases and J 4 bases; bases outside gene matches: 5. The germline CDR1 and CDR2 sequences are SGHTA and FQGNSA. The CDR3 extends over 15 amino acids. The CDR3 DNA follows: TGTGCCAGCAGCACCCGGACAGGGGGCGCAGATACGCAGTATTTT. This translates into CASSTRTGGADTQYF.

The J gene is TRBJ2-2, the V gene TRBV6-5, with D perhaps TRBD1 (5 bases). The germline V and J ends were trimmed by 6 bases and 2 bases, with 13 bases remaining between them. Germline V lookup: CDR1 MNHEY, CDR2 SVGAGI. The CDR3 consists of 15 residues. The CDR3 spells CASSKDRANTGELFF. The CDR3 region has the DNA TGTGCCAGCAGCAAAGACAGAGCTAACACCGGGGAGCTGTTTTTT.

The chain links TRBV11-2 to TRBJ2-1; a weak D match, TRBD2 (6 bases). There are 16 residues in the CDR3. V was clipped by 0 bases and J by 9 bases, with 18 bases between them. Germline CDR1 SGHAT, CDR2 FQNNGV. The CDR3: CASSLDLGRWNGEQFF. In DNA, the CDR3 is TGTGCCAGCAGCTTAGATCTTGGGAGGTGGAACGGTGAGCAGTTCTTC.

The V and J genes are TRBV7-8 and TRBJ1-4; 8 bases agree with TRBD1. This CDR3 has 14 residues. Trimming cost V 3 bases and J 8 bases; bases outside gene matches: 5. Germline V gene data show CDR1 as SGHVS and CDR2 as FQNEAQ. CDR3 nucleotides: TGTGCCAGCAGCTTTACAGGGGGATCGGAAAAACTGTTTTTT. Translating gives CASSFTGGSEKLFF.